This T cell receptor beta chain is drawn from a study of T cells expressing NK-cell markers (dated by TCRdb to about 2020). As for the study more broadly: TCR beta-chain repertoires were profiled in sorted CD3+CD56+NKG2C+, CD3+CD56+NKG2C- and CD3+CD56-NKG2C+ T-cell subsets from about 8 donors. Seven of the eight sequenced donors were HCMV-seropositive and one was HCMV-seronegative. The study sequenced eight donors, all healthy volunteers chosen at random: three men and five women. Libraries were sequenced as 2 x 150 bp reads on Illumina HiSeq 2000/2500, MiSeq or NextSeq. What the authors observed across the whole study: Whether the expanded NKG2C-expressing T cell clones were specific for HCMV antigens was left unclear. In about six donors, the dominant CD3+CD56+NKG2C+ clonotypes were found to rank among the top 10 CD8+ clonotypes and to make up about 1.0-8% of CD8+ T cells. Those dominant clonotypes were again the most abundant among CD3+CD56-NKG2C+ cells in several donors, at about 25-60.1%.

The sample was run on an Illumina HiSeq 2000. TCR beta cDNA libraries were prepared using 5'RACE template switching, which introduced a universal primer site and unique molecular identifiers. cDNA synthesis was primed from the TCR beta constant segment, followed by two successive PCR amplification steps. Per the source publication's procedure: MIGEC handled demultiplexing of the reads and grouping by UMI, while MiTCR was used to assemble and quantify clonotypes. Only TCR cDNA sequences supported by at least two reads were kept to exclude erroneous sequences. The tcR package was used for downstream repertoire analysis, and clonotypes were matched across fractions by CDR3 nucleotide sequence plus V segment. Antigen specificity was annotated against VDJdb with VDJmatch, allowing one amino acid substitution in CDR3. TCRdb reprocessed the raw reads; every CDR3 protein sequence is a single record, and DNA is not supplied. TCRdb's processing, not the authors' own work, is the source of the V and J calls. The sample table includes fewer than 300,000 distinct CDR3 sequences. The top ten clones comprise roughly 4.2% of the sample.

Of note for this clonotype: The target of this receptor is not known.

HCMV serostatus was determined by detecting HCMV-specific IgG in serum with a commercial ELISA kit. Peripheral blood mononuclear cells were isolated from blood by Ficoll density gradient centrifugation. There are 14 amino acids in the CDR3, from cysteine to phenylalanine inclusive. Only the protein sequence is given. Based on the germline V gene, the CDR1 and CDR2 sequences are SQVTM and ANQGSEA. The TCR originated in a woman aged 18 to 69 in good health. The chain is encoded by TRBV29-1 joined to TRBJ2-7; TCRdb returns TRBD2, unconfirmable since there is no DNA. Sequences were obtained from blood T cells: a sorted CD56 or NKG2C T cell subset, CD4+ or CD8+ T cells, or bulk PBMC T cells (not recorded which). CDR3 protein: CSVGRTSGSYEQYF.